This record looks at one T cell receptor beta chain sequence and its context. Its specific antigen is unknown. Base quality data are lacking; no much larger clone is found one base away. This sample is drawn from a study of T-cell reconstitution after alpha-beta-depleted transplantation in children (dated by TCRdb to the mid-2010s). For context, the study as a whole: The study quantitatively tracked T-cell immune reconstitution after TCRalphabeta/CD19-depleted allogeneic hematopoietic cell transplantation in children using TCR repertoire profiling. The research as a whole found: The frequencies of hyperexpanded clones fell over the following months, and after one year, T-cell counts and TCRbeta diversity were mostly attributed to newly produced T cells. In some patients, the high TCRbeta diversity seen at day 60 was put down to recipient T cells and intrathymic progenitors that had survived conditioning. Apparently early alphabetaT-cell count recovery about two months after transplant reportedly relied on only several hundred rapidly expanded clones derived from non-depleted graft cells.

The sample's treatment or condition, from its label and the paper: allogeneic hematopoietic cell transplantation with graft depleted of TCRalphabeta T cells and CD19 B cells. The transplant recipients were children given TCRalphabeta/CD19-depleted allogeneic hematopoietic cell grafts. Receptors were amplified or captured by PCR. Sequenced on an Illumina HiSeq 2500. TCR library preparation used molecular barcoding, with unique molecular identifiers applied to normalize quantification of the TCRbeta repertoire. TCRdb took the public reads, trimmed them with fastp at Q25, ran MiXCR for clone calling and kept in-frame beta chains. Identical CDR3 protein sequences are pooled into one entry, listed with their most common genes and DNA. The sample includes about 830,000 distinct CDR3 sequences, with 16% observed a single time. About 4.6% of the sample rests with the top ten. The CDR3 has 16 amino acids, counting the end cysteine and phenylalanine. The retained sequence is limited to the CDR3, 48 bases, with the frame set at the first base. According to the germline V gene, CDR1 reads SQVTM and CDR2 reads ANQGSEA. Trimmed from V: 5 bases; trimmed from J: 5 bases; junction bases lacking a gene match: 11.

Here the sequenced sample was PBMCs, mostly from graft donor cells, taken 360 days after TCRalphabeta/CD19-depleted stem cell transplant. This receptor was identified in a male patient between 10 and 17 years old who had a stem cell transplant for acute lymphoblastic leukemia, so the T cells may come from the graft donor. The rearranged chain carries TRBV29-1 and TRBJ2-3; 12 middle bases align to TRBD2. The CDR3 region reads CSVSPRLAGVKDTQYF. The nucleotides are TGCAGCGTTTCCCCTCGACTAGCGGGAGTTAAAGATACGCAGTATTTT.